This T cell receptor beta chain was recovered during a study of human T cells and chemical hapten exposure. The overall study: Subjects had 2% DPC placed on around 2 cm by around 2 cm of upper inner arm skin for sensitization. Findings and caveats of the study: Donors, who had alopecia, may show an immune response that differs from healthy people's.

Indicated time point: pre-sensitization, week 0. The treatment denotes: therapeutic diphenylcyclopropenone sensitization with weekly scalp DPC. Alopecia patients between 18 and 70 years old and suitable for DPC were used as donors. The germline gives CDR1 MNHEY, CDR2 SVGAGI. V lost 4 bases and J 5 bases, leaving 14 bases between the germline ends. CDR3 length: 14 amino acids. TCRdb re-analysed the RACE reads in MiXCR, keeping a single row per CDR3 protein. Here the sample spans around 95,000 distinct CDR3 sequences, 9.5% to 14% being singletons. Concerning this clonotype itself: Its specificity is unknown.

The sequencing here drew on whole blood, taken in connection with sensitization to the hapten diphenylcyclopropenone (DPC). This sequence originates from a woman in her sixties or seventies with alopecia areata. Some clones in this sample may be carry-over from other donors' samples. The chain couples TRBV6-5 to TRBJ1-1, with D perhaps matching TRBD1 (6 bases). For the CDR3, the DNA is TGTGCCAGCAGTTCCGCGCAGGGGAGGACTGAAGCTTTCTTT. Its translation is CASSSAQGRTEAFF.